Included here is one T cell receptor (beta chain) sequence, with context. Its antigen is unidentified. Clones were read by immunoSEQ multiplex PCR, and TCRdb kept only the in-frame ones, dropping some. Among around 2.1 million clones listed, 85% to 95% were seen once. Naive CD8 cells, CD45RO-negative and positively selected for CCR7, excluded terminally differentiated effector memory CD45RA+ cells. This sample is drawn from a study of shared clonotypes between healthy human individuals. General study findings and limits: Limited genetic and exposure-history diversity came from having few donors.

Germline V CDR1 and CDR2: WNHNN, SYGVQD (reference sequence). V was pared by 7 bases and J by 9 bases, with 7 bases between. This CDR3 spans 10 amino acids. This receptor was taken from a man younger than 35 in good health. Some clones in this sample may be carry-over from other donors' samples. The specimen sequenced was naive CD8+ T cells from PBMCs. The J gene is TRBJ1-5, the V gene TRBV10-1, with unresolved D. The CDR3 spells CASTRWPQHF. The CDR3 region has the DNA TGCGCCAGCACCCGGTGGCCCCAGCATTTT.